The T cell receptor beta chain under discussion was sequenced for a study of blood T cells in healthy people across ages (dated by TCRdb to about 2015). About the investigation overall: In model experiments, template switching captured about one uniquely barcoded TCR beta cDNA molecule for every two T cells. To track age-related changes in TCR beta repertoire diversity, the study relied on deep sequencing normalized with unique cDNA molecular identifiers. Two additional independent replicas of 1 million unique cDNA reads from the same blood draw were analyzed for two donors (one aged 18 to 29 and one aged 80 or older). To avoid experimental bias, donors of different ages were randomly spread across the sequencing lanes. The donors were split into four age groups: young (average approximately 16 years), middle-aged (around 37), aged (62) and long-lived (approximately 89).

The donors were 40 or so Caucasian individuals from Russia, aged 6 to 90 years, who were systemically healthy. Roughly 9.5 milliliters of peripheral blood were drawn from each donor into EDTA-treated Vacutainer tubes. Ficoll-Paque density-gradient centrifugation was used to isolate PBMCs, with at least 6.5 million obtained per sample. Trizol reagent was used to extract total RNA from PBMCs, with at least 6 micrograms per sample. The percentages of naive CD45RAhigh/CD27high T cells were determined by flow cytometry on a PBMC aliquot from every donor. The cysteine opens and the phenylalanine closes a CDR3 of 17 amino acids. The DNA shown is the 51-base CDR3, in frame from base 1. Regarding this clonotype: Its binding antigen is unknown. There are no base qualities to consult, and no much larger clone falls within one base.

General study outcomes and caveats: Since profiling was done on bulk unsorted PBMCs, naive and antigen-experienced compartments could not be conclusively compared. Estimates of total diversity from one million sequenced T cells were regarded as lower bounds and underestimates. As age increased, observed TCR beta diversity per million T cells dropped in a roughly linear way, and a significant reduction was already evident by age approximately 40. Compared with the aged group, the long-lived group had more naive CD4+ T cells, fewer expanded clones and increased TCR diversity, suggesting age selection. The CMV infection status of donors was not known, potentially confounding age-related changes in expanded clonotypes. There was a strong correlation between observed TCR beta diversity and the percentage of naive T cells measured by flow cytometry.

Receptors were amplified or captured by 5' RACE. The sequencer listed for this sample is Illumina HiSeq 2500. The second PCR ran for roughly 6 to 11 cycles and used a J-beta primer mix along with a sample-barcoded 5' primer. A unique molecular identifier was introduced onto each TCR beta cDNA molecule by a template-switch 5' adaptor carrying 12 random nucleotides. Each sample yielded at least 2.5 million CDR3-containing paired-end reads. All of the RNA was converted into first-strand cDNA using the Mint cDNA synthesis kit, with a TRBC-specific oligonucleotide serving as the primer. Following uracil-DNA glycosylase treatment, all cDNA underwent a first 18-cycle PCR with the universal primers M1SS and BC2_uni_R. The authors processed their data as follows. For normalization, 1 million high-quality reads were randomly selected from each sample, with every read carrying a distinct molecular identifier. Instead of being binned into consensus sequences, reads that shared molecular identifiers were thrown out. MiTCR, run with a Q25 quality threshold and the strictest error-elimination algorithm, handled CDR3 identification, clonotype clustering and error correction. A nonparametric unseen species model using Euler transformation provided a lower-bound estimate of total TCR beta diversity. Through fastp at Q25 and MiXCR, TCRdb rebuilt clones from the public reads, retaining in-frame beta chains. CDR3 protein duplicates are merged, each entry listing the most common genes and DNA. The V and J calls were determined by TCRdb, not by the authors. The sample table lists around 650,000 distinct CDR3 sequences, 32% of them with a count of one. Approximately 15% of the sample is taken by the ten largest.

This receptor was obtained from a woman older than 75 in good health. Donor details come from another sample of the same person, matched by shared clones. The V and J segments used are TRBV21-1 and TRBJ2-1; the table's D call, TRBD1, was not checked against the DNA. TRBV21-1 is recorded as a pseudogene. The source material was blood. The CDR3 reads CASSKKNFRGGRNEQFF. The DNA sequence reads TGTGCCAGCAGCAAAAAAAACTTTAGGGGGGGGCGGAATGAGCAGTTCTTC.